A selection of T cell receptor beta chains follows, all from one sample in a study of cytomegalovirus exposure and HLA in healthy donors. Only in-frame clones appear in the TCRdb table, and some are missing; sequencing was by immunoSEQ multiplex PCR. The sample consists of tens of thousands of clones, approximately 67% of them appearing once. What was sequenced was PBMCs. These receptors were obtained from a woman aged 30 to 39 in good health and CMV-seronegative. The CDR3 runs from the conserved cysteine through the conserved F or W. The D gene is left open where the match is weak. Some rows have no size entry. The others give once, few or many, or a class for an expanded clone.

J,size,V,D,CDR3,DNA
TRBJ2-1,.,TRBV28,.,CASSPDFGSYNEQFF,TGTGCCAGCAGTCCGGACTTCGGCTCCTACAATGAGCAGTTCTTC
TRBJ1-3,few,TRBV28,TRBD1,CASSFTSGQGAGNTIYF,TGTGCCAGCAGTTTTACTTCCGGACAGGGAGCTGGAAACACCATATATTTT
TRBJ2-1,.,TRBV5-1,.,CASQIQVSYNEQFF,TGCGCCAGCCAAATACAAGTATCCTACAATGAGCAGTTCTTC
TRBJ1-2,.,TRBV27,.,CASGAEGGYTF,TGTGCCAGCGGGGCGGAGGGAGGCTACACCTTC
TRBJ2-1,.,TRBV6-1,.,CASSGREGAYNEQFF,TGTGCCAGCAGCGGTAGAGAGGGTGCCTACAATGAGCAGTTCTTC
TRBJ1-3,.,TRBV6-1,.,CASHSSGNTIYF,TGTGCCAGCCACTCCTCTGGAAACACCATATATTTT
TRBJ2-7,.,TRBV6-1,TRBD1,CASSDGDSFFEQYF,TGTGCCAGCAGTGACGGGGACAGTTTTTTCGAGCAGTACTTC
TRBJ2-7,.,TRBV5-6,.,CASSLPSSYEQYF,TGTGCCAGCAGCTTGCCTAGCTCCTACGAGCAGTACTTC
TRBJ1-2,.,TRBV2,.,CASSIGQPGGYTF,TGTGCCAGCAGTATAGGACAGCCCGGAGGCTACACCTTC
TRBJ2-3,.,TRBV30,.,CAWSSRSTDTQYF,TGTGCCTGGAGTTCTAGAAGCACAGATACGCAGTATTTT
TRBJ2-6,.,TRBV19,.,CATATGGANVLTF,TGTGCCACTGCGACAGGCGGGGCCAACGTCCTGACTTTC
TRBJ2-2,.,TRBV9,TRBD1,CASSYGTGTTADTGELFF,TGTGCCAGCAGCTATGGGACAGGGACCACAGCGGACACCGGGGAGCTGTTTTTT
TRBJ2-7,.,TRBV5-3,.,CARSLTSRALTYEQYF,TGTGCCAGAAGCTTAACTTCCAGGGCCCTTACCTACGAGCAGTACTTC
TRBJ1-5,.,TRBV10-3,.,CAISEFRGFNQPQHF,TGTGCCATCAGTGAGTTTCGCGGATTTAATCAGCCCCAGCATTTT
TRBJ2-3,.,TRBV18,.,CASSPFGTDTQYF,TGTGCCAGCTCACCGTTCGGGACAGATACGCAGTATTTT
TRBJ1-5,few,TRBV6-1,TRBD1,CASIQGALGNQPQHF,TGTGCCAGTATACAGGGGGCGCTTGGCAATCAGCCCCAGCATTTT
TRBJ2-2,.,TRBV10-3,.,CATETGPASNTGELFF,TGTGCCACCGAAACAGGGCCAGCTTCGAACACCGGGGAGCTGTTTTTT
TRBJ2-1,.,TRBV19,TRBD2,CASSIVFTSGGSEQFF,TGTGCCAGTAGTATTGTTTTCACTAGCGGGGGTAGTGAGCAGTTCTTC
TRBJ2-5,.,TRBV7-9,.,CASSLAAAQETQYF,TGTGCCAGCAGCTTAGCGGCCGCCCAAGAGACCCAGTACTTC
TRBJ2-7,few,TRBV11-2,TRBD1,CASTRGQGIYEQYF,TGTGCCAGCACCCGGGGACAGGGGATCTACGAGCAGTACTTC
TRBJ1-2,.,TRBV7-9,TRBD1,CASSRQGPNYGYTF,TGTGCCAGCAGCCGACAGGGGCCAAACTATGGCTACACCTTC
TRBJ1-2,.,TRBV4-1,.,CASSQTQGTNYGYTF,TGCGCCAGCAGCCAAACCCAGGGCACTAACTATGGCTACACCTTC
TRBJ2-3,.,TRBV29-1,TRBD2,CSVEVWQGGAAGDTQYF,TGCAGCGTTGAAGTTTGGCAGGGAGGAGCGGCGGGAGACACGCAGTATTTT
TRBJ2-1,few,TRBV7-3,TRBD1,CASSLTRGNEQFF,TGTGCCAGCAGCTTAACCAGGGGGAATGAGCAGTTCTTC
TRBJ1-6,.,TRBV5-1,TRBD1,CASSRGQDSYNSPLHF,TGCGCCAGCAGCCGGGGACAGGATTCATATAATTCACCCCTCCACTTT